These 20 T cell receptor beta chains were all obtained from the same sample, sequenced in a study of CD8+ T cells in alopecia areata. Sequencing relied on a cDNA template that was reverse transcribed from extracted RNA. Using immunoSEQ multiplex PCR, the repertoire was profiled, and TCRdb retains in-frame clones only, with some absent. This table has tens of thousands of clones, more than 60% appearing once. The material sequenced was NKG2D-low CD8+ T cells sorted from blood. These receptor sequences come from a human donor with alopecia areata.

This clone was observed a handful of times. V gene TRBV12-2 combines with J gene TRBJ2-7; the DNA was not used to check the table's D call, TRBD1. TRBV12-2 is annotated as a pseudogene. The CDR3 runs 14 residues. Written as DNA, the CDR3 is TGTGCAAGTCGCTTGGGACAGGTGCTCTACGAGCAGTACTTC. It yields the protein CASRLGQVLYEQYF.

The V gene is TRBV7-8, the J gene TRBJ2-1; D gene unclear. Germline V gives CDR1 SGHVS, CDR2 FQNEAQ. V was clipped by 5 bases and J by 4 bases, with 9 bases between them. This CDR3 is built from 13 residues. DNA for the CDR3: TGTGCCAGCAGCGTATTCGTTTACAATGAGCAGTTCTTC. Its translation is CASSVFVYNEQFF.

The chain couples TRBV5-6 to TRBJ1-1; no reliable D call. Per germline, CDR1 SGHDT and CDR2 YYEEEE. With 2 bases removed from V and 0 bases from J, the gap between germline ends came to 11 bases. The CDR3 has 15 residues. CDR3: CASSFGQMMNTEAFF. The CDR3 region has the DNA TGTGCCAGCAGCTTCGGCCAAATGATGAACACTGAAGCTTTCTTT.

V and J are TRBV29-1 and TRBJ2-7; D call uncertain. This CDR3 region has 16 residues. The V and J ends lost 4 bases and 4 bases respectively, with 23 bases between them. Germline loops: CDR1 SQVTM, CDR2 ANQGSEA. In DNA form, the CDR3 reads TGCAGCGTTGTCTTTAGTGTCGGAAGCCCAGATTACGAGCAGTACTTC. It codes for CSVVFSVGSPDYEQYF.

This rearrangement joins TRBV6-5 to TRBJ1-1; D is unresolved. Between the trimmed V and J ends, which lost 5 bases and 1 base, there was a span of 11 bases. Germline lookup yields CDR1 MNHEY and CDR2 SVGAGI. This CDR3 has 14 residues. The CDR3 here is CASSDDNSNTEAFF. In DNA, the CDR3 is TGTGCCAGCAGTGACGACAACTCGAACACTGAAGCTTTCTTT.

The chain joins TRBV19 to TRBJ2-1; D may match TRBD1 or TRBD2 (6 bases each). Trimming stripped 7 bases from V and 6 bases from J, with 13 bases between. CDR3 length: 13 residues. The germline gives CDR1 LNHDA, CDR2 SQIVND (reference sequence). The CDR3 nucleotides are TGTGCCAGTACCCTCAAGGGGGGCAATGAGCAGTTCTTC. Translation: CASTLKGGNEQFF.

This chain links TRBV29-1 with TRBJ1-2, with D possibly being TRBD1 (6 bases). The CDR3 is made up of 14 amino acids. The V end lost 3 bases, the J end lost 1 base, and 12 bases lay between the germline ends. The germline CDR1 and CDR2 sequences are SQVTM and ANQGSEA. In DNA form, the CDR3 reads TGCAGCGTTGATAATGGGGGCCTTAACTATGGCTACACCTTC. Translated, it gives CSVDNGGLNYGYTF. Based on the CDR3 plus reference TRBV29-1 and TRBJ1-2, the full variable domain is SAVISQKPSRDICQRGTSLTIQCQVDSQVTMMFWYRQQPGQSLTLIATANQGSEATYESGFVIDKFPISRPNLTFSTLTVSNMSPEDSSIYLCSVDNGGLNYGYTFGSGTRLTVV.

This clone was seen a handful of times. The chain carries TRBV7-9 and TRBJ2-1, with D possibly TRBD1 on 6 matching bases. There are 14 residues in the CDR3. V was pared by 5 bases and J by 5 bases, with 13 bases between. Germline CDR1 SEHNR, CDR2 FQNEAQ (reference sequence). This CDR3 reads CASSDQDRNNEQFF. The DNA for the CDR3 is TGTGCCAGCAGCGACCAGGACAGAAACAATGAGCAGTTCTTC.

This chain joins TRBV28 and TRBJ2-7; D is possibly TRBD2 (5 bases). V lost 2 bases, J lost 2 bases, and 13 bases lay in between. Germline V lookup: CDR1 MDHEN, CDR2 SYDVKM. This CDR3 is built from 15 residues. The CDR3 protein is CASSLGVGETYEQYF. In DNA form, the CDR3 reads TGTGCCAGCAGTTTAGGTGTTGGGGAGACCTACGAGCAGTACTTC. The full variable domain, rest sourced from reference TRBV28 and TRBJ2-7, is DVKVTQSSRYLVKRTGEKVFLECVQDMDHENMFWYRQDPGLGLRLIYFSYDVKMKEKGDIPEGYSVSREKKERFSLILESASTNQTSMYLCASSLGVGETYEQYFGPGTRLTVT.

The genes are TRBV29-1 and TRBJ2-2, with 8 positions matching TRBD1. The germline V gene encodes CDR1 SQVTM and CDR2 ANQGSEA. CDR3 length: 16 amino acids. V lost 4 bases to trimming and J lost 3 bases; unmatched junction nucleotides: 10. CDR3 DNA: TGCAGCGTTGTCCAGACAGGGGCCGGGTACACCGGGGAGCTGTTTTTT. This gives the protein CSVVQTGAGYTGELFF.

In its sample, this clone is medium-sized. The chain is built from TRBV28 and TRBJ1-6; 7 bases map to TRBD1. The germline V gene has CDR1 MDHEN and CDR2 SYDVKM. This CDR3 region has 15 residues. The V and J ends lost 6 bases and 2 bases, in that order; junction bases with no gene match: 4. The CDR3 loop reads CASSYGTAYNSPLHF. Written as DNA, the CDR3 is TGTGCCAGCAGCTACGGGACAGCCTATAATTCACCCCTCCACTTT.

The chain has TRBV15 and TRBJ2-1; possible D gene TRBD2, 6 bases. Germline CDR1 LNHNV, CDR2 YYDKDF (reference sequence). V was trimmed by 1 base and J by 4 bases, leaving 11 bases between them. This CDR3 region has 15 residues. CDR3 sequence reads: CATSRGRDLYNEQFF. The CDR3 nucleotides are TGTGCCACCAGCAGAGGCCGGGACTTATACAATGAGCAGTTCTTC.

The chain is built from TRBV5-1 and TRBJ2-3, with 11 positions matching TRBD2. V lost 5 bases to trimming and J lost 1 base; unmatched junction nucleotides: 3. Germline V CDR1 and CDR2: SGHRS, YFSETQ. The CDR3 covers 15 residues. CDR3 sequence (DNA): TGCGCCAGCAGGCCGACTAGCGGGGGCACAGATACGCAGTATTTT. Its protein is CASRPTSGGTDTQYF.

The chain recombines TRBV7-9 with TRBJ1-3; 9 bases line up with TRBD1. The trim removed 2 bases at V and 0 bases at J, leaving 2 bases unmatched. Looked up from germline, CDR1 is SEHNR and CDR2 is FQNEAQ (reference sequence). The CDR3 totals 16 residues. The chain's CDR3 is CASSLRDRASGNTIYF. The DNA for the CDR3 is TGTGCCAGCAGCTTAAGGGACAGGGCCTCTGGAAACACCATATATTTT.

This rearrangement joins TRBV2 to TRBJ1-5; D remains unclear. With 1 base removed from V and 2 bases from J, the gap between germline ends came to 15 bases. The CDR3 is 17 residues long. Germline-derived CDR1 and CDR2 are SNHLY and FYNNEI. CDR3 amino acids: CASSEVSPNPGNQPQHF. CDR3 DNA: TGTGCCAGCAGTGAAGTATCGCCTAACCCAGGCAATCAGCCCCAGCATTTT.

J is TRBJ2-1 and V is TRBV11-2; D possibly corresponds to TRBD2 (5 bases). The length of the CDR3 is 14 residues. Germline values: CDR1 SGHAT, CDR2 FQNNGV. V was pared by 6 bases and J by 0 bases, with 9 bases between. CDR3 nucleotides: TGTGCCAGCAGAAGACTAAGCTCCTACAATGAGCAGTTCTTC. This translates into CASRRLSSYNEQFF.

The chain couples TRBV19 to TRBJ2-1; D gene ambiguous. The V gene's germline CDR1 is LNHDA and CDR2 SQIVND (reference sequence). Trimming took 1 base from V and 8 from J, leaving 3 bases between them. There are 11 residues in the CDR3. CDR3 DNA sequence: TGTGCCAGTAGTATAGGGGATGAGCAGTTCTTC. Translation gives CASSIGDEQFF.

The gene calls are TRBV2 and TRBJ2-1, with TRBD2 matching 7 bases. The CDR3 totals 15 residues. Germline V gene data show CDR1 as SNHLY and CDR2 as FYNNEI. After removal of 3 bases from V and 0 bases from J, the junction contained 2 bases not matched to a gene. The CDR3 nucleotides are TGTGCCAGCAGTGAGAGCGGGAACTCCTACAATGAGCAGTTCTTC. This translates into CASSESGNSYNEQFF.

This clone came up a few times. CDR3 region: CASSLGSNNEQFF. The CDR3 DNA reads as TGTGCCAGCAGTTTAGGGAGCAACAATGAGCAGTTCTTC. This sequence joins TRBV28 and TRBJ2-1, with D possibly being TRBD2 (5 bases). This CDR3 comprises 13 residues. Trimming left V 2 bases short and J 5 bases short, with 7 bases between. From germline, CDR1 is MDHEN and CDR2 SYDVKM.

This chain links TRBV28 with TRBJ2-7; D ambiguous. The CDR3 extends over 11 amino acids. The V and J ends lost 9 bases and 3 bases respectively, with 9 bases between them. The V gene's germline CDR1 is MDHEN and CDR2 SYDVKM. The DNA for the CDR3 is TGTGCCAGTTCACGGAACTACGAGCAGTACTTC. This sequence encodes CASSRNYEQYF.